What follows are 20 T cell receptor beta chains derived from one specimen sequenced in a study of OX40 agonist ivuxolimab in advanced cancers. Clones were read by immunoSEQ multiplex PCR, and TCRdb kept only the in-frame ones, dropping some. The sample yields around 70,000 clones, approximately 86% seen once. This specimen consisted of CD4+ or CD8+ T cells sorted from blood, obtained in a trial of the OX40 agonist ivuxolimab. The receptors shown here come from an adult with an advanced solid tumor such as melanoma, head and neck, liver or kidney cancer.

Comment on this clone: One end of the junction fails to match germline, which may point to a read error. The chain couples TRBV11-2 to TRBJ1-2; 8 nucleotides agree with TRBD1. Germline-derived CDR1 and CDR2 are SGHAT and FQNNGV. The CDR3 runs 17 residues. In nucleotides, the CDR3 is TGTGCCAGCAACTTAATCCCTCTAACAGGGGGGAGATATGGCTACACCTTC. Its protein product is CASNLIPLTGGRYGYTF.

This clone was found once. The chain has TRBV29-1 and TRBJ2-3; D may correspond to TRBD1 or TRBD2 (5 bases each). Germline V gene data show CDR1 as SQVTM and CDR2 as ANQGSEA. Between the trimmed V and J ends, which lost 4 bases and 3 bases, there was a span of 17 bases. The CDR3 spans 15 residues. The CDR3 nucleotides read TGCAGCGTTGTAGGGGCCCAGGGAGAGACAGATACGCAGTATTTT. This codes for CSVVGAQGETDTQYF.

CDR3 nucleotide sequence: TGTGCCAGCAGCTTTGTACGTACTAGCGCCGGGGAGCTGTTTTTT. This codes for CASSFVRTSAGELFF. The chain is built from TRBV5-6 and TRBJ2-2; TRBD2 aligns across 7 bases. Looked up from germline, CDR1 is SGHDT and CDR2 is YYEEEE. The CDR3 runs 15 residues. The ends lost 2 bases at V and 6 bases at J; junction bases unmatched: 7.

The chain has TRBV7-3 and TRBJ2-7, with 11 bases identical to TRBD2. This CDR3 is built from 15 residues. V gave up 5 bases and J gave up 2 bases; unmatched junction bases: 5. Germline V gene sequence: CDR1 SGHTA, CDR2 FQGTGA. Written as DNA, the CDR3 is TGTGCCAGCAGCCTGACTAGCGGGAAGACCTACGAGCAGTACTTC. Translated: CASSLTSGKTYEQYF.

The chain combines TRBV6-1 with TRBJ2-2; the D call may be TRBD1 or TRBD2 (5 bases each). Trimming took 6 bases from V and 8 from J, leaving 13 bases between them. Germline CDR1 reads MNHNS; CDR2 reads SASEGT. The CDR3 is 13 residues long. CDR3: CASSQGPRGELFF. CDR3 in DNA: TGTGCCAGCAGCCAGGGACCGAGGGGGGAGCTGTTTTTT.

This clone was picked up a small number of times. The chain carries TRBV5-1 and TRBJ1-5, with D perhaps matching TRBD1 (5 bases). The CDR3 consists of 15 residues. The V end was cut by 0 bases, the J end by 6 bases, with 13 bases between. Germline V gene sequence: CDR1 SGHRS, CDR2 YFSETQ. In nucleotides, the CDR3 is TGCGCCAGCAGCTTGGAGGGAGGGGTGTTTCAGCCCCAGCATTTT. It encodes CASSLEGGVFQPQHF. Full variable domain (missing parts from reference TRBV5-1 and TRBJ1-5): KAGVTQTPRYLIKTRGQQVTLSCSPISGHRSVSWYQQTPGQGLQFLFEYFSETQRNKGNFPGRFSGRQFSNSRSEMNVSTLELGDSALYLCASSLEGGVFQPQHFGDGTRLSIL.

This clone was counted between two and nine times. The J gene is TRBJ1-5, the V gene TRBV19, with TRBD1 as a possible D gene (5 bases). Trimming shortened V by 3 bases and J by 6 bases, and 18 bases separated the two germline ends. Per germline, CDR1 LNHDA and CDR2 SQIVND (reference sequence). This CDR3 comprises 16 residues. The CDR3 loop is CASSIQGRARGQPQHF. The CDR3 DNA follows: TGTGCCAGTAGTATCCAGGGACGGGCCAGAGGTCAGCCCCAGCATTTT.

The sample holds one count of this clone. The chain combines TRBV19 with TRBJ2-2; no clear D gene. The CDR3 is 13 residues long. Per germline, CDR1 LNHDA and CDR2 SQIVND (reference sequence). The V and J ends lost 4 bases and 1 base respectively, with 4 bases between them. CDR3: CASSKLNTGELFF. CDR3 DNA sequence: TGTGCCAGTAGTAAGCTGAACACCGGGGAGCTGTTTTTT.

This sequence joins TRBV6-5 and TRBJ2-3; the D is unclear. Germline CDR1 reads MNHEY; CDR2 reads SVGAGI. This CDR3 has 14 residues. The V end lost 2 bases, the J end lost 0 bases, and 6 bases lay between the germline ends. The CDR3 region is CASSYMESTDTQYF. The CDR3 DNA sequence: TGTGCCAGCAGTTACATGGAAAGCACAGATACGCAGTATTTT.

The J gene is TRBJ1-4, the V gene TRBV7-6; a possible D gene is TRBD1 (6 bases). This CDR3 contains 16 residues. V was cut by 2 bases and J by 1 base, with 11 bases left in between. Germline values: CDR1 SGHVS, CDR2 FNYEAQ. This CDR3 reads CASSLRGAGTNEKLFF. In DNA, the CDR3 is TGTGCCAGCAGCTTAAGGGGGGCCGGAACTAATGAAAAACTGTTTTTT.

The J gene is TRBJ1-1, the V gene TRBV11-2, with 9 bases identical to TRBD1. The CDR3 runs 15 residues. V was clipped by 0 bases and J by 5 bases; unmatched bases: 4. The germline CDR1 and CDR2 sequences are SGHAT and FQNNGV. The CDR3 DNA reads TGTGCCAGCAGCTTAGAAAGACAGGGGGGAACTGAAGCTTTCTTT. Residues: CASSLERQGGTEAFF.

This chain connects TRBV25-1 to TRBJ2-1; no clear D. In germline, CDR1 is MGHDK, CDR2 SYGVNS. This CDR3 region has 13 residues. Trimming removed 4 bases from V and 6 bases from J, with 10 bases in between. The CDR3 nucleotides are TGTGCCAGCAGTGCCTTGGACGCCAATGAGCAGTTCTTC. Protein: CASSALDANEQFF.

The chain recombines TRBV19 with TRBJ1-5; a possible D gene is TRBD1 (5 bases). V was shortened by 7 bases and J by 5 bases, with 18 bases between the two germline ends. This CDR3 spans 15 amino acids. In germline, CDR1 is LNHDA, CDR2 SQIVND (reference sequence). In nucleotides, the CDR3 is TGTGCCAGTATCCGGACCGGGAGGGGAGATCAGCCCCAGCATTTT. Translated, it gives CASIRTGRGDQPQHF.

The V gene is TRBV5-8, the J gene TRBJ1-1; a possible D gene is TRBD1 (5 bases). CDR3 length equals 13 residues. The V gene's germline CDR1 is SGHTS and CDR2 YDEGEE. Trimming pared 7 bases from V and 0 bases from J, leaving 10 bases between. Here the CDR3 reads CASRQYMNTEAFF. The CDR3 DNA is TGTGCCAGCCGACAGTACATGAACACTGAAGCTTTCTTT. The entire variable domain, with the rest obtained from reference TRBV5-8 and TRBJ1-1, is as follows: EAGVTQSPTHLIKTRGQQATLRCSPISGHTSVYWYQQALGLGLQFLLWYDEGEERNRGNFPPRFSGRQFPNYSSELNVNALELEDSALYLCASRQYMNTEAFFGQGTRLTVV.

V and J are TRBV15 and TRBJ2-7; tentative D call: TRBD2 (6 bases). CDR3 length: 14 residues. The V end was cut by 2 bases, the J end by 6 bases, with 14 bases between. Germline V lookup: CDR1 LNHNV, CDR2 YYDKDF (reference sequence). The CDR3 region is CATSRIRVEGEQYF. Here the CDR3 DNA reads TGTGCCACCAGCAGAATTCGGGTGGAGGGCGAGCAGTACTTC.

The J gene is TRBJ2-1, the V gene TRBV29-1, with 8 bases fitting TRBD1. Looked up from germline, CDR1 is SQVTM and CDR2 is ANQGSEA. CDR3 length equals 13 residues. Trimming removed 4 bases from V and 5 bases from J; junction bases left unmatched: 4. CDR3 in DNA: TGCAGCGTTGGTAGGACAGGGAACAATGAGCAGTTCTTC. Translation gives CSVGRTGNNEQFF.

CDR3 nucleotides: TGTGCCAGCAGTCCACAGGGGTCTGGAAACACCATATATTTT. Translated: CASSPQGSGNTIYF. V gene TRBV19 combines with J gene TRBJ1-3, with 7 bases matching TRBD1. Trimming removed 9 bases from V and 1 base from J; junction bases left unmatched: 6. CDR3 length: 14 residues. Germline CDR1 and CDR2: LNHDA and SQIVND (reference sequence).

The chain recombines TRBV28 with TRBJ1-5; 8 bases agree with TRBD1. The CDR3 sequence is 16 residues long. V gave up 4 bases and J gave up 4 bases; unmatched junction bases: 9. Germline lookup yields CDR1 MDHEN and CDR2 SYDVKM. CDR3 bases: TGTGCCAGCAGTTCCCCTTCCGGGACAGGTAATCAGCCCCAGCATTTT. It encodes CASSSPSGTGNQPQHF.

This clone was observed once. The DNA for the CDR3 is TGCGCCAGCAGCCCCCTGCAGAAGGCAGATACGCAGTATTTT. Translation: CASSPLQKADTQYF. V gene TRBV5-1 combines with J gene TRBJ2-3; D gene unclear. The V end was cut by 4 bases, the J end by 4 bases, with 13 bases between. Germline V CDR1 and CDR2: SGHRS, YFSETQ. The CDR3 contains 14 residues.

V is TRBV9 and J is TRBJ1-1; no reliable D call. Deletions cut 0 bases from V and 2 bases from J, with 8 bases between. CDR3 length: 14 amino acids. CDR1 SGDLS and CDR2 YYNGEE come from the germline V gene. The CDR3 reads CASSVVSVNTEAFF. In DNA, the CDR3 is TGTGCCAGCAGCGTAGTGAGCGTTAACACTGAAGCTTTCTTT.